Given below is one TCR beta chain in context. Antigen: not known. The data are from a study of shared clonotypes between healthy human individuals. Overall study results and limits: Larger estimated richness was generally recorded for naive subsets relative to memory subsets.

Germline V lookup: CDR1 SNHLY, CDR2 FYNNEI. V shed 7 bases and J shed 5 bases, with 12 bases lying between them. This CDR3 is 13 amino acids long. The assay was immunoSEQ multiplex PCR, and TCRdb's table has in-frame clones only and misses some. The table records some 630,000 clones, roughly 95% of them present only once. Positively selected for CCR7, the CD45RO-negative cells used as naive CD8 cells excluded terminally differentiated effector memory CD45RA+ cells. This sequence was found in a woman aged 25 to 39 in good health. Sequenced: naive CD8+ T cells sorted from blood. This chain uses TRBV2 with TRBJ1-5; the D is unclear. CDR3 nucleotides: TGTGCCAGCACGAGCAAGCAGTATCAGCCCCAGCATTTT. It specifies CASTSKQYQPQHF.